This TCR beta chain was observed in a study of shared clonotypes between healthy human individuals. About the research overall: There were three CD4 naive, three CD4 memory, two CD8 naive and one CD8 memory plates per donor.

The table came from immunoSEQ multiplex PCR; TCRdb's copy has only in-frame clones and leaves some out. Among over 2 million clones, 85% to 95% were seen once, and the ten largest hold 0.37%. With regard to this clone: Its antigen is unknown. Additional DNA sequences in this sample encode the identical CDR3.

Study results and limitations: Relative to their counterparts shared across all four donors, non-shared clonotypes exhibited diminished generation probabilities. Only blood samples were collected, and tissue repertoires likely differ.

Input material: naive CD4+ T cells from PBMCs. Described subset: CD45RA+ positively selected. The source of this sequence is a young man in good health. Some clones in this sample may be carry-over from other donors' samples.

The CDR3 DNA reads as TGTGCCAGCAGCTTAGGCCCAGTTACCTACAATGAGCAGTTCTTC. It translates to CASSLGPVTYNEQFF. This chain links TRBV7-2 with TRBJ2-1; D is uncertain. CDR3 length: 15 amino acids. Germline lookup yields CDR1 SGHTA and CDR2 FQGNSA. The V gene lost 1 base and the J gene lost 2 bases, with 9 bases spanning the gap.